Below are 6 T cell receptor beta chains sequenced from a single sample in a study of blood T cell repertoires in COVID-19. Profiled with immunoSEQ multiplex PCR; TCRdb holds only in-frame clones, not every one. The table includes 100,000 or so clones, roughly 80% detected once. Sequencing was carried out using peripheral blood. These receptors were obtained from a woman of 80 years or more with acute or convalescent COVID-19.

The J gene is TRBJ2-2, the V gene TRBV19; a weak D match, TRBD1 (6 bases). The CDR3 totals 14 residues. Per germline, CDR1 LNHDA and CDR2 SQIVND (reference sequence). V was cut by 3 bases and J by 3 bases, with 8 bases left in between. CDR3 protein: CASSIRGDTGELFF. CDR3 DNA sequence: TGTGCCAGTAGTATCAGGGGAGACACCGGGGAGCTGTTTTTT.

DNA for the CDR3: TGTGCCAGCAGTTTTCGGACCGGGGGGAATGAGCAGTTCTTC. Amino acids: CASSFRTGGNEQFF. The rearrangement uses TRBV28 and TRBJ2-1, with 7 nucleotides matching TRBD2. This CDR3 has 14 residues. Germline CDR1 and CDR2: MDHEN and SYDVKM. With 3 bases clipped from V and 7 bases from J, the junction kept 6 bases outside the gene matches.

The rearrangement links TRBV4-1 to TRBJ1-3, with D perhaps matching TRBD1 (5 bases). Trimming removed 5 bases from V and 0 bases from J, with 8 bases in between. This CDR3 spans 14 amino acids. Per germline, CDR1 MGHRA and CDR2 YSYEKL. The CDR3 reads CASSKQDSGNTIYF. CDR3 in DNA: TGCGCCAGCAGCAAACAGGACTCTGGAAACACCATATATTTT.

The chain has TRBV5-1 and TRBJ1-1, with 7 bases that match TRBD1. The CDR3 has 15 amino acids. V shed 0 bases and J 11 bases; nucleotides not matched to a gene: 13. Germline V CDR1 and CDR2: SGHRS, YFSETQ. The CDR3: CASSLGLGTVGLAFF. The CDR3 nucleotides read TGCGCCAGCAGCTTGGGACTAGGGACAGTTGGGTTGGCTTTCTTT.

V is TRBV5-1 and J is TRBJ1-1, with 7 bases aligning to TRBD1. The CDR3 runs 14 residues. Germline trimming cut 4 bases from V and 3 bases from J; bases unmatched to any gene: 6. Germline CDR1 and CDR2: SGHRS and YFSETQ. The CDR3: CASSPNRGDTEAFF. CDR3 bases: TGCGCCAGCAGCCCAAACAGGGGAGACACTGAAGCTTTCTTT.

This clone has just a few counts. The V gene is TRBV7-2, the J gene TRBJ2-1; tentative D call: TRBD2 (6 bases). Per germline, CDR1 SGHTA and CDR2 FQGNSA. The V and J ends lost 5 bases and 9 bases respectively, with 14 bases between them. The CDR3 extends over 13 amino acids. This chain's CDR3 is CASSPEAGIEQFF. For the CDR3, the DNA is TGTGCCAGCAGCCCCGAGGCGGGAATTGAGCAGTTCTTC.